This TCR beta chain was sequenced for a study of CD8 T cells in ankylosing spondylitis. Each TCR beta library was made by quantitative 5'-RACE that incorporated molecular barcodes. MiXCR, applied by TCRdb to the 5' RACE reads, yields one record per CDR3 protein. The sample includes fewer than 250,000 distinct CDR3 sequences, roughly a tenth of them seen just once. Findings of the study overall: Matched ankylosing spondylitis synovial fluid reportedly showed significant enrichment of disease-linked clones. Apparently characteristic of ankylosing spondylitis blood was a TCR beta motif (under ten highly homologous variants).

Germline CDR1 GTSNPN, CDR2 SVGIG (reference sequence). V was clipped by 0 bases and J by 1 base, with 13 bases between them. The CDR3 totals 16 residues. This clonotype came up a few times. Its specificity is not known. The chain carries TRBV30 and TRBJ1-5, with D possibly being TRBD1 (5 bases). The sequencing input was blood, either unsorted or a sorted T cell fraction (not recorded which). The TCR comes from a male donor with ankylosing spondylitis or in good health (not recorded which). The CDR3 DNA follows: TGTGCCTGGAGTGTACCCCTCGGGGGGAGCAATCAGCCCCAGCATTTT. Residues: CAWSVPLGGSNQPQHF.